Below, 12 T cell receptor beta chains from the same sample are listed, as sequenced in a study of control samples from healthy donors and cancer patients. Repertoires were generated with immunoSEQ multiplex PCR, while TCRdb's copy carries only in-frame clones and drops some. The sample lists about 150,000 clones; roughly 92% were seen once. Sequencing used blood. The receptor source for this set is a middle-aged man in good health.

The chain links TRBV30 to TRBJ2-3, with D uncertain. The CDR3 runs 13 residues. Trimming stripped 4 bases from V and 2 bases from J, with 10 bases between. From germline, CDR1 is GTSNPN and CDR2 SVGIG (reference sequence). The CDR3 here is CAWNGQHTDTQYF. CDR3 nucleotide sequence: TGTGCCTGGAATGGGCAGCACACAGATACGCAGTATTTT.

The chain recombines TRBV3-1 (or the pseudogene TRBV3-2) with TRBJ2-5; no clear D. This CDR3 spans 15 amino acids. The germline V gene encodes CDR1 LGHDT and CDR2 YNNKEL (reference sequence). V shed 0 bases and J shed 7 bases, with 15 bases lying between them. In nucleotides, the CDR3 is TGTGCCAGCAGCCAAGATAGTATCCCGATCGCGACCCAGTACTTC. It encodes CASSQDSIPIATQYF.

The genes are TRBV5-6 and TRBJ2-5; TRBD2 matches at 7 bases. The trim removed 2 bases at V and 9 bases at J, leaving 10 bases unmatched. This CDR3 region has 14 residues. CDR1 and CDR2 from the germline V gene are SGHDT and YYEEEE. The CDR3 DNA sequence: TGTGCCAGCAGCTTTGTGGGAGGGCCCGGGTCCCAGTACTTC. It translates to CASSFVGGPGSQYF.

This sequence joins TRBV5-1 and TRBJ2-7, with a possible D match to TRBD1 (5 bases). CDR1 and CDR2 from the germline V gene are SGHRS and YFSETQ. The ends were cut back, 3 bases at V and 6 bases at J, with 19 bases in the middle. The length of the CDR3 is 15 residues. CDR3 nucleotides: TGCGCCAGCAGCTCCGGCCAAATCAGGGCCTCCGAGCAGTACTTC. Its translation is CASSSGQIRASEQYF.

The CDR3 sequence: CASAEQGAGSYNEQFF. The CDR3 coding sequence is TGCGCCAGCGCCGAACAGGGGGCAGGCTCCTACAATGAGCAGTTCTTC. The rearrangement links TRBV5-1 to TRBJ2-1, with TRBD1 matching over 9 bases. This CDR3 spans 16 amino acids. V shed 7 bases, J shed 0 bases, and the junction held 8 bases outside the gene matches. CDR1 SGHRS and CDR2 YFSETQ come from the germline V gene. Variable domain in full (rest from reference TRBV5-1 and TRBJ2-1): KAGVTQTPRYLIKTRGQQVTLSCSPISGHRSVSWYQQTPGQGLQFLFEYFSETQRNKGNFPGRFSGRQFSNSRSEMNVSTLELGDSALYLCASAEQGAGSYNEQFFGPGTRLTVL.

The chain combines TRBV2 with TRBJ2-1; TRBD2 matches at 15 bases. Trimming at V came to 8 bases and at J to 9 bases, leaving 8 bases not matched to a gene. The CDR3 has 15 residues. Per the germline V gene, CDR1 is SNHLY and CDR2 is FYNNEI. The CDR3 coding sequence is TGTGCCAGCGGGGGGGGACTAGCGGGAGGTGGTGAGCAGTTCTTC. Translating it yields CASGGGLAGGGEQFF.

A remark on this clone: The same CDR3 arises from other DNA sequences in this sample as well. V is TRBV3-1 (or the pseudogene TRBV3-2) and J is TRBJ2-6; D uncertain. CDR1 is LGHDT and CDR2 is YNNKEL in the germline V gene (reference sequence). The CDR3 is 15 residues long. With 1 base removed from V and 1 base from J, the gap between germline ends came to 5 bases. CDR3 loop: CASSQVLSGANVLTF. The CDR3 coding sequence is TGTGCCAGCAGCCAAGTCCTTTCTGGGGCCAACGTCCTGACTTTC.

This chain joins TRBV28 and TRBJ1-4; 7 bases align to TRBD1. This CDR3 spans 15 amino acids. The ends lost 5 bases at V and 7 bases at J; junction bases unmatched: 10. CDR1 is MDHEN and CDR2 is SYDVKM in the germline V gene. The CDR3 DNA sequence: TGTGCCAGCAGTACCAACAGGGGAAAAAGTGAAAAACTGTTTTTT. Its protein is CASSTNRGKSEKLFF.

The rearrangement uses TRBV12-5 and TRBJ2-1, with 7 bases fitting TRBD1. There are 16 residues in the CDR3. Germline assignment: CDR1 LGHNT and CDR2 FRNRAP. V lost 6 bases to trimming and J lost 7 bases; unmatched junction nucleotides: 15. The CDR3 coding sequence is TGTGCTAGTGGGCCTCAACCGGGACAGTTTGAAAATGAGCAGTTCTTC. Translated, it gives CASGPQPGQFENEQFF.

This clone was observed a few times. The sample has other DNA sequences that encode this CDR3 too. V is TRBV19 and J is TRBJ1-5; D unclear. Trimming left V 6 bases short and J 4 bases short, with 7 bases between. Germline loops: CDR1 LNHDA, CDR2 SQIVND (reference sequence). CDR3 length: 12 residues. The CDR3 sequence is CASRDLNQPQHF. The CDR3 DNA reads as TGTGCCAGTAGGGACCTTAATCAGCCCCAGCATTTT.

This clone was detected only once. The chain combines TRBV4-1 with TRBJ1-6; 9 bases align to TRBD1. The V and J ends lost 2 bases and 10 bases, in that order; junction bases with no gene match: 6. This CDR3 has 15 residues. Germline V gene sequence: CDR1 MGHRA, CDR2 YSYEKL. Here the CDR3 DNA reads TGCGCCAGCAGCCAACGAGGACAGGGGCGATCACCCCTCCACTTT. Translation gives CASSQRGQGRSPLHF.

The J gene is TRBJ1-2, the V gene TRBV15, with D possibly being TRBD1 (6 bases). The CDR3 has 16 amino acids. Germline CDR1 LNHNV, CDR2 YYDKDF (reference sequence). V was shortened by 4 bases and J by 0 bases, with 15 bases between the two germline ends. Here the CDR3 reads CATSTRRQAPNYGYTF. CDR3 in DNA: TGTGCCACCAGCACGAGACGACAGGCCCCTAACTATGGCTACACCTTC.